The next 8 T cell receptor beta chains were all read from a single sample in a study of immune aging and cytomegalovirus after organ transplant. BD Rhapsody targeted mRNA and AbSeq chemistry was used for microwell cell capture and library preparation. TCRdb re-called the single-cell sequencing reads with MiXCR, one entry per CDR3 protein. This table holds tens of thousands of distinct CDR3 sequences, 35% to 40% found once. For these receptors, no antigen is known. Time point described: five sample-tagged time points from pre-transplant (day -1) to day 368 post-transplant, pooled. The input for sequencing was CMV peptide-activated CD4+ and CD8+ T cells sorted from blood, taken at five time points, pooled. Subset noted: sorted CD8+CD137+ and CD4+CD154+ T cells after less than 15 h CMV IE-1 peptide stimulation. The receptors here all came from a female donor who had a heart transplant and CMV viremia.

This clonotype was counted many times. V is TRBV2 and J is TRBJ2-5; 8 bases agree with TRBD1. Germline CDR1 reads SNHLY; CDR2 reads FYNNEI. This CDR3 contains 15 residues. V shed 6 bases and J 2 bases; nucleotides not matched to a gene: 8. The DNA for the CDR3 is TGTGCCAGCAGAAGCGACAGGGGAGGACAAGAGACCCAGTACTTC. Translation gives CASRSDRGGQETQYF.

This clonotype was detected a few times. The chain is built from TRBV30 and TRBJ2-7; possible D gene TRBD2, 6 bases. The CDR3 spans 12 residues. The V end lost 0 bases, the J end lost 7 bases, and 10 bases lay between the germline ends. The V gene's germline CDR1 is GTSNPN and CDR2 SVGIG (reference sequence). The CDR3 DNA reads as TGTGCCTGGAGTGTAGGCCGGGGGGAGCAGTACTTC. This sequence encodes CAWSVGRGEQYF.

The chain employs TRBV28 and TRBJ2-7; 7 bases agree with TRBD2. CDR1 is MDHEN, CDR2 SYDVKM, per germline. Unmatched junction bases numbered 6, after V lost 2 bases and J lost 5 bases. CDR3 length: 14 amino acids. Written as DNA, the CDR3 is TGTGCCAGCAGTTTAGGTGGGAGGGCCCACGAGCAGTACTTC. Encoded protein: CASSLGGRAHEQYF.

This clonotype came up a few times. This chain links TRBV19 with TRBJ1-4; 7 bases align to TRBD1. Germline values: CDR1 LNHDA, CDR2 SQIVND (reference sequence). Trimming at V came to 8 bases and at J to 8 bases, leaving 5 bases not matched to a gene. The CDR3 totals 12 residues. DNA of the CDR3: TGTGCCAGTGGGCAGGGGGTAGAAAAACTGTTTTTT. Translation gives CASGQGVEKLFF.

This clonotype came up a few times. Written as DNA, the CDR3 is TGTGCCAGCGGACAGGGGCGGGCTGAAGCTTTCTTT. This sequence encodes CASGQGRAEAFF. The chain uses TRBV2 and TRBJ1-1, with TRBD1 identical over 9 bases. The CDR3 runs to 12 residues. The germline V gene has CDR1 SNHLY and CDR2 FYNNEI. The V segment lost 8 bases and the J segment 6 bases; nucleotides outside the gene matches: 4.

This clonotype was counted a few times. This chain uses TRBV2 with TRBJ1-5; unclear D gene. The CDR3 extends over 15 amino acids. Trimming pared 7 bases from V and 1 base from J, leaving 14 bases between. The germline V gene has CDR1 SNHLY and CDR2 FYNNEI. CDR3 in amino acids: CASTPWVQSNQPQHF. CDR3 nucleotides: TGTGCCAGCACTCCATGGGTCCAAAGCAATCAGCCCCAGCATTTT.

A few counts support this clonotype. This chain links TRBV30 with TRBJ1-1; maybe TRBD1 (5 bases). Germline assignment: CDR1 GTSNPN and CDR2 SVGIG (reference sequence). V was clipped by 4 bases and J by 10 bases, with 13 bases between them. This CDR3 region has 11 residues. This CDR3 is CAWTGSRRAFF. DNA for the CDR3: TGTGCCTGGACAGGGAGCCGCCGAGCTTTCTTT.

This clonotype was seen a handful of times. This chain connects TRBV21-1 to TRBJ1-1; TRBD1 reflects the table's D call only, with no check against the DNA. TRBV21-1 is a recognized pseudogene. The length of the CDR3 is 14 residues. CDR3 in DNA: TGTGCCAGCAGCACAGGGCGAATGAACACTGAAGCTTTCTTT. Amino acids: CASSTGRMNTEAFF.